The 29 T cell receptor beta chains in this list originate from one sample, sequenced in a study of blood T cell repertoires in COVID-19. Assay used: immunoSEQ multiplex PCR; TCRdb lists only in-frame clones, some missing. The repertoire holds 350,000 to 400,000 clones, around 91% seen once, with roughly 1% in the top ten. Source material: PBMCs or T cells enriched from blood (not recorded which). These receptors all come from a man aged 18 to 29 who had recovered from COVID-19.

This clone has only one observation. This chain connects TRBV7-8 to TRBJ2-1, with D hard to call. The CDR3 spans 14 residues. Trimming removed 5 bases at V and 7 bases at J, with 15 bases between. Germline CDR1 SGHVS, CDR2 FQNEAQ. Here the CDR3 DNA reads TGTGCCAGCAGCACATTCCCCTCAGGAAATGAGCAGTTCTTC. This translates into CASSTFPSGNEQFF. The variable domain in full, completed from reference TRBV7-8 and TRBJ2-1, reads GAGVSQSPRYKVAKRGQDVALRCDPISGHVSLFWYQQALGQGPEFLTYFQNEAQLDKSGLPSDRFFAERPEGSVSTLKIQRTQQEDSAVYLCASSTFPSGNEQFFGPGTRLTVL.

The gene calls are TRBV19 and TRBJ2-2, with 9 bases that match TRBD2. Trimming cost V 7 bases and J 7 bases; bases outside gene matches: 10. Germline V gene sequence: CDR1 LNHDA, CDR2 SQIVND (reference sequence). This CDR3 has 15 amino acids. The CDR3 sequence: CASTSASGVVGELFF. The CDR3 nucleotides are TGTGCCAGTACTAGTGCTAGCGGGGTGGTCGGGGAGCTGTTTTTT. Based on the CDR3 plus reference TRBV19 and TRBJ2-2, the full variable domain is DGGITQSPKYLFRKEGQNVTLSCEQNLNHDAMYWYRQDPGQGLRLIYYSQIVNDFQKGDIAEGYSVSREKKESFPLTVTSAQKNPTAFYLCASTSASGVVGELFFGEGSRLTVL.

CDR3 bases: TGTGCCAGCAGTGAGGTGAGGCCGCGGAATTCACCCCTCCACTTT. It codes for CASSEVRPRNSPLHF. V and J are TRBV2 and TRBJ1-6; D is unresolved. Germline CDR1 and CDR2: SNHLY and FYNNEI. V was cut by 3 bases and J by 7 bases, with 13 bases left in between. This CDR3 comprises 15 residues.

On this clone: This same CDR3 is encoded by further DNA sequences in the sample. This chain connects TRBV7-9 to TRBJ1-4; TRBD1 aligns across 7 bases. The V and J ends lost 3 bases and 3 bases, in that order; junction bases with no gene match: 1. Germline assignment: CDR1 SEHNR and CDR2 FQNEAQ (reference sequence). The CDR3 runs to 14 residues. This CDR3 reads CASSLGTANEKLFF. CDR3 nucleotide sequence: TGTGCCAGCAGCTTGGGGACAGCTAATGAAAAACTGTTTTTT.

J is TRBJ2-7 and V is TRBV7-3, with 7 bases aligning to TRBD1. Germline V gives CDR1 SGHTA, CDR2 FQGTGA. This CDR3 has 15 amino acids. The V and J ends lost 5 bases and 5 bases, in that order; junction bases with no gene match: 12. CDR3 sequence reads: CASSVNGNRGHEQYF. CDR3 DNA sequence: TGTGCCAGCAGCGTCAATGGGAACAGGGGCCACGAGCAGTACTTC.

This rearrangement joins TRBV27 to TRBJ1-1; the D gene is possibly TRBD1 (6 bases). The CDR3 totals 16 residues. V dropped 5 bases and J dropped 1 base, with 17 bases sitting between them. CDR1 MNHEY and CDR2 SMNVEV come from the germline V gene (reference sequence). The CDR3 DNA is TGTGCCAGCAGTCCGGGCAGGGGATTTCGGAACACTGAAGCTTTCTTT. This gives the protein CASSPGRGFRNTEAFF.

This rearrangement joins TRBV11-2 to TRBJ1-1; TRBD1 aligns across 7 bases. CDR3 size: 14 residues. Germline CDR1 and CDR2: SGHAT and FQNNGV. V shed 6 bases, J shed 0 bases, and the junction held 4 bases outside the gene matches. The CDR3 is CASRLTGVNTEAFF. The CDR3 nucleotides read TGTGCCAGCAGATTAACAGGGGTGAACACTGAAGCTTTCTTT.

With respect to this clone: The germline gene is not matched at one end of the junction; a read error may be the cause. The chain carries TRBV7-2 and TRBJ2-5; D might be TRBD1 (6 bases). Looked up from germline, CDR1 is SGHTA and CDR2 is FQGNSA. This CDR3 is 16 amino acids long. As DNA, the CDR3 is TGTGCCAGCAGCAGATCTTGGACAGAGGTCCAAGGGACCCAGTACTTC. Residues: CASSRSWTEVQGTQYF.

The V gene is TRBV5-1, the J gene TRBJ2-1; 11 positions agree with TRBD2. J gave up 9 bases and V 1 base, and 9 bases lay outside the gene matches. Germline V gene data show CDR1 as SGHRS and CDR2 as YFSETQ. The CDR3 spans 16 residues. The CDR3 DNA follows: TGCGCCAGCAGCTTGAATAGCGGGAGGGCCACAGGTGAGCAGTTCTTC. It encodes CASSLNSGRATGEQFF.

J is TRBJ1-1 and V is TRBV2; no clear D. Between the trimmed V and J ends, which lost 5 bases and 5 bases, there was a span of 6 bases. This CDR3 region has 11 residues. Germline assignment: CDR1 SNHLY and CDR2 FYNNEI. CDR3 nucleotide sequence: TGTGCCAGCAGTTTGCGGACTGAAGCTTTCTTT. Protein sequence: CASSLRTEAFF.

This chain joins TRBV6-2 or TRBV6-3 and TRBJ2-7; 9 bases line up with TRBD2. The CDR3 is made up of 14 amino acids. The V gene end was trimmed by 6 bases and the J gene end by 6 bases; junction bases not matched to a gene: 9. CDR1 and CDR2 (germline): MNHEY, SVGEGT. Here the CDR3 DNA reads TGTGCCAGCAGCCGGGATCTAGCGGGAACCGAGCAGTACTTC. Translating it yields CASSRDLAGTEQYF.

The rearrangement links TRBV6-6 to TRBJ2-5, with no clear D. Germline CDR1 MNHNY, CDR2 SVGAGI (reference sequence). The CDR3 length is 12 residues. Trimming left V 4 bases short and J 7 bases short, with 10 bases between. The CDR3 sequence is CASSSSIGTQYF. The CDR3 bases are TGTGCCAGCAGTTCGTCCATCGGGACCCAGTACTTC.

This chain links TRBV5-1 with TRBJ1-1; D unclear. In germline, CDR1 is SGHRS, CDR2 YFSETQ. The ends were cut back, 1 base at V and 0 bases at J, with 4 bases in the middle. The CDR3 spans 13 residues. CDR3 in amino acids: CASSLIMNTEAFF. As DNA, the CDR3 is TGCGCCAGCAGCTTGATCATGAACACTGAAGCTTTCTTT.

The chain couples TRBV12-3 or TRBV12-4 to TRBJ1-1; the D is unclear. The CDR3 has 12 residues. Trimming pared 3 bases from V and 4 bases from J, leaving 6 bases between. The CDR3 loop reads CASSLSSTEAFF. DNA of the CDR3: TGTGCCAGCAGTTTGAGTTCCACTGAAGCTTTCTTT.

The V gene is TRBV4-3, the J gene TRBJ2-2, with D possibly matching TRBD2 (5 bases). This CDR3 has 13 residues. V lost 4 bases and J 4 bases, leaving 7 bases between the germline ends. CDR1 and CDR2 from the germline V gene are LGHNA and YSLEER. CDR3 amino acids: CASSPGFTGELFF. The CDR3 nucleotides read TGCGCCAGCAGCCCGGGATTCACCGGGGAGCTGTTTTTT.

The CDR3 loop reads CASSIDRDGNQPQHF. The CDR3 DNA follows: TGTGCCAGTAGTATAGACAGGGATGGCAATCAGCCCCAGCATTTT. The genes are TRBV19 and TRBJ1-5, with D perhaps matching TRBD1 (5 bases). CDR3 length: 15 residues. The germline V gene encodes CDR1 LNHDA and CDR2 SQIVND (reference sequence). Trimming took off 0 bases at V and 2 bases at J, with 8 bases between the two ends.

V is TRBV30 and J is TRBJ1-4; TRBD1 aligns across 7 bases. The length of the CDR3 is 14 residues. V lost 2 bases to trimming and J lost 4 bases; unmatched junction nucleotides: 4. Looked up from germline, CDR1 is GTSNPN and CDR2 is SVGIG (reference sequence). CDR3 region: CAWSTGAGNEKLFF. The CDR3 bases are TGTGCCTGGAGTACAGGGGCCGGTAATGAAAAACTGTTTTTT.

The chain combines TRBV19 with TRBJ1-2; no firm D call. CDR3 length equals 14 residues. Trimming took 3 bases from V and 2 from J, leaving 10 bases between them. The V gene's germline CDR1 is LNHDA and CDR2 SQIVND (reference sequence). The CDR3 reads CASSMSRGNYGYTF. In DNA, the CDR3 is TGTGCCAGTAGTATGTCGCGGGGAAACTATGGCTACACCTTC.

This chain joins TRBV2 and TRBJ2-2, with a weak D call TRBD2 (7 bases). The V gene's germline CDR1 is SNHLY and CDR2 FYNNEI. Trimming pared 11 bases from V and 1 base from J, leaving 20 bases between. The CDR3 consists of 16 residues. The CDR3, as DNA: TGTGCCGGGGGGCGGGGGCCCCAACAGAACACCGGGGAGCTGTTTTTT. Its protein is CAGGRGPQQNTGELFF.

The V gene is TRBV28, the J gene TRBJ2-7; perhaps TRBD1 as D (5 bases). From germline, CDR1 is MDHEN and CDR2 SYDVKM. The CDR3 covers 15 residues. V lost 6 bases, J lost 1 base, and 16 bases lay in between. This CDR3 reads CASSFRLGQSYEQYF. The CDR3 DNA sequence: TGTGCCAGCAGCTTCAGATTGGGGCAATCCTACGAGCAGTACTTC.

This clone has only one observation. J is TRBJ2-5 and V is TRBV30, with unresolved D. CDR3 size: 17 residues. V was cut by 3 bases and J by 0 bases, with 20 bases left in between. Germline-derived CDR1 and CDR2 are GTSNPN and SVGIG (reference sequence). CDR3 nucleotides: TGTGCCTGGAGCCCCACTGACACGTGGAAGTACCAAGAGACCCAGTACTTC. Its protein product is CAWSPTDTWKYQETQYF.

This sequence joins TRBV9 and TRBJ1-1, with D perhaps matching TRBD1 (6 bases). The ends were cut back, 3 bases at V and 4 bases at J, with 16 bases in the middle. The germline V gene encodes CDR1 SGDLS and CDR2 YYNGEE. The CDR3 has 15 residues. DNA of the CDR3: TGTGCCAGCAGCGCTGTGGGGGCCCGCGGCACTGAAGCTTTCTTT. Its translation: CASSAVGARGTEAFF.

This chain connects TRBV3-1 (or the pseudogene TRBV3-2) to TRBJ2-7; 10 nucleotides match TRBD2. This CDR3 has 15 residues. The V and J ends lost 2 bases and 6 bases, in that order; junction bases with no gene match: 7. Germline V gene lookup returns CDR1 LGHDT and CDR2 YNNKEL (reference sequence). CDR3 amino acids: CASSQLAGGRGEQYF. In DNA, the CDR3 is TGTGCCAGCAGCCAATTAGCGGGAGGACGGGGCGAGCAGTACTTC.

This sequence joins TRBV5-1 and TRBJ2-7, with a possible D match to TRBD2 (6 bases). The CDR3 extends over 12 amino acids. Trimming took 3 bases from V and 6 from J, leaving 10 bases between them. CDR1 SGHRS and CDR2 YFSETQ come from the germline V gene. CDR3 region: CASSSSGGEQYF. For the CDR3, the DNA is TGCGCCAGCAGCTCCTCCGGGGGCGAGCAGTACTTC.

The rearrangement links TRBV18 to TRBJ2-1; D gene ambiguous. Germline V gene data show CDR1 as KGHSH and CDR2 as LQKENI. CDR3 length: 12 residues. The V end lost 2 bases, the J end lost 7 bases, and 6 bases lay between the germline ends. As DNA, the CDR3 is TGTGCCAGCTCACCAGCGGCTAATGAGCAGTTCTTC. Its protein product is CASSPAANEQFF.

The chain joins TRBV5-1 to TRBJ2-1; 11 bases map to TRBD1. This CDR3 spans 15 amino acids. V gave up 0 bases and J gave up 9 bases; unmatched junction bases: 5. The germline V gene has CDR1 SGHRS and CDR2 YFSETQ. CDR3 bases: TGCGCCAGCAGCTTGGGCAGGACAGGGGGCGTTGAGCAGTTCTTC. This sequence encodes CASSLGRTGGVEQFF.

The V call is TRBV5-4, the J call TRBJ1-2; 8 bases match TRBD1. With 2 bases clipped from V and 2 bases from J, the junction kept 14 bases outside the gene matches. The CDR3 extends over 18 amino acids. CDR1 and CDR2 (germline): SGHNT, YYREEE (reference sequence). DNA of the CDR3: TGTGCCAGCAGCTTCCCTTTGGGACAGGCCTCGACCAACTATGGCTACACCTTC. Translation: CASSFPLGQASTNYGYTF.

The rearrangement uses TRBV6-6 and TRBJ1-1; D might be TRBD1 (6 bases). The V end lost 7 bases, the J end lost 5 bases, and 14 bases lay between the germline ends. Germline values: CDR1 MNHNY, CDR2 SVGAGI (reference sequence). The CDR3 is made up of 13 amino acids. The CDR3 loop is CASNPLTGTEAFF. CDR3 coding DNA: TGTGCCAGCAACCCGCTAACAGGGACTGAAGCTTTCTTT.

The genes are TRBV28 and TRBJ2-1, with TRBD2 as a possible D gene (6 bases). Germline CDR1 is MDHEN and CDR2 is SYDVKM. The CDR3 runs 15 residues. V was shortened by 3 bases and J by 2 bases, with 11 bases between the two germline ends. The CDR3 spells CASSFQSGAYNEQFF. CDR3 DNA sequence: TGTGCCAGCAGTTTTCAATCGGGGGCCTACAATGAGCAGTTCTTC.